The 18 T cell receptor beta chains below come from one sample, sequenced in a study of CD8 T cells in ankylosing spondylitis. Study observations and caveats: Apparently characteristic of ankylosing spondylitis blood was a TCR beta motif (eight highly homologous variants).

TCRdb called the 5' RACE reads again in MiXCR, with one record for every CDR3 protein. The table records 350,000 to 550,000 distinct CDR3 sequences, roughly 27% of them present only once. Their antigens are not known. The specimen was blood, either unsorted or a sorted T cell fraction (not recorded which). The receptors shown here come from a male donor with ankylosing spondylitis.

The chain carries TRBV12-3 or TRBV12-4 and TRBJ1-4, with D perhaps TRBD1 (5 bases). The CDR3 has 12 residues. Trimming cost V 2 bases and J 7 bases, with 5 bases left between them. DNA for the CDR3: TGTGCCAGCAGTTTACAGGGTGAAAAACTGTTTTTT. Protein: CASSLQGEKLFF.

The gene calls are TRBV5-1 and TRBJ1-2, with D unclear. The V end lost 0 bases, the J end lost 0 bases, and 9 bases lay between the germline ends. Germline V gene lookup returns CDR1 SGHRS and CDR2 YFSETQ. The CDR3 runs 15 residues. The CDR3 DNA is TGCGCCAGCAGCTTGGAAAGGGCATCTAACTATGGCTACACCTTC. Amino acid sequence: CASSLERASNYGYTF.

This clonotype showed up just a few times. This rearrangement joins TRBV7-2 to TRBJ2-5; 7 bases fit TRBD2. The CDR3 sequence is 17 residues long. Germline assignment: CDR1 SGHTA and CDR2 FQGNSA. With 1 base clipped from V and 0 bases from J, the junction kept 8 bases outside the gene matches. The CDR3 DNA sequence: TGTGCCAGCAGCTTAGTACAAAGTAGCGGGTACCAAGAGACCCAGTACTTC. Its protein product is CASSLVQSSGYQETQYF. The full variable domain, in which reference TRBV7-2 and TRBJ2-5 provide the parts outside the CDR3, is GAGVSQSPSNKVTEKGKDVELRCDPISGHTALYWYRQSLGQGLEFLIYFQGNSAPDKSGLPSDRFSAERTGGSVSTLTIQRTQQEDSAVYLCASSLVQSSGYQETQYFGPGTRLLVL.

This sequence joins TRBV19 and TRBJ1-1, with 7 bases aligning to TRBD1. With V trimmed by 6 bases and J by 3 bases, 4 bases remained unmatched. The CDR3 runs 13 residues. Per the germline V gene, CDR1 is LNHDA and CDR2 is SQIVND (reference sequence). Here the CDR3 DNA reads TGTGCCAGTAGAACAGGGGTATACACTGAAGCTTTCTTT. Translated: CASRTGVYTEAFF.

V and J are TRBV12-3 or TRBV12-4 and TRBJ2-3, with no clear D. The CDR3 loop spans 12 amino acids. V lost 6 bases and J lost 2, with 6 bases in between. CDR3 DNA sequence: TGTGCCAGCAGGCTGACCACAGATACGCAGTATTTT. Translation: CASRLTTDTQYF.

The chain employs TRBV30 and TRBJ2-2; D not resolved. V lost 4 bases and J lost 0, with 9 bases in between. Per germline, CDR1 GTSNPN and CDR2 SVGIG (reference sequence). This CDR3 spans 14 amino acids. Here the CDR3 reads CAWKAMSNTGELFF. In DNA form, the CDR3 reads TGTGCCTGGAAAGCGATGTCGAACACCGGGGAGCTGTTTTTT.

This clonotype was counted between two and nine times. The chain links TRBV7-9 to TRBJ2-1; a weak D match, TRBD1 (5 bases). The CDR3 spans 12 residues. The V end lost 11 bases, the J end lost 5 bases, and 13 bases lay between the germline ends. Per the germline V gene, CDR1 is SEHNR and CDR2 is FQNEAQ (reference sequence). CDR3 nucleotide sequence: TGTGCCTTAGGGGCTACCCACAATGAGCAGTTCTTC. This translates into CALGATHNEQFF.

This clonotype was detected a few times. V is TRBV4-2 and J is TRBJ1-1, with D maybe TRBD1 (6 bases). The CDR3 totals 17 residues. The germline V gene encodes CDR1 LGHNA and CDR2 YNFKEQ. V gave up 0 bases and J gave up 4 bases, with 18 bases separating them. CDR3 bases: TGTGCCAGCAGCCAAGACCCGGGGGGCCCATTAGGCACTGAAGCTTTCTTT. Amino acid sequence: CASSQDPGGPLGTEAFF.

This clonotype has only a few counts. The V gene is TRBV5-6, the J gene TRBJ2-5; D is ambiguous. Germline-derived CDR1 and CDR2 are SGHDT and YYEEEE. V was trimmed by 8 bases and J by 2 bases, leaving 13 bases between them. CDR3 size: 13 residues. The CDR3 is CASGPGIQETQYF. The CDR3 DNA reads as TGTGCCAGTGGGCCAGGTATACAAGAGACCCAGTACTTC.

This clonotype was seen only a few times. V is TRBV20-1 and J is TRBJ2-1, with TRBD2 matching 7 bases. V dropped 6 bases and J dropped 4; count of bases not matched to a gene: 12. CDR3 length: 15 amino acids. The germline gives CDR1 DFQATT, CDR2 SNEGSKA (reference sequence). The CDR3 spells CSAHIGASGYNEQFF. The CDR3 region has the DNA TGCAGTGCCCACATCGGAGCTAGCGGATACAATGAGCAGTTCTTC.

This clonotype was recorded many times. V is TRBV20-1 and J is TRBJ2-5; possible D gene TRBD1, 6 bases. Trimming shortened V by 6 bases and J by 6 bases, and 26 bases separated the two germline ends. The CDR3 has 16 residues. Germline assignment: CDR1 DFQATT and CDR2 SNEGSKA (reference sequence). CDR3 bases: TGCAGTGCCGGCCTACCAAAAACAGGGTTCTTGCAGACCCAGTACTTC. Protein product: CSAGLPKTGFLQTQYF.

This clonotype was counted between two and nine times. The chain couples TRBV7-2 to TRBJ2-3; TRBD2 matches at 13 bases. J was trimmed by 5 bases and V by 5 bases; bases with no gene match: 4. The germline CDR1 and CDR2 sequences are SGHTA and FQGNSA. The length of the CDR3 is 15 residues. CDR3 nucleotides: TGTGCCAGCAGCAAGGGGACTAGCGGGGTAGATACGCAGTATTTT. It translates to CASSKGTSGVDTQYF. Variable domain in full (rest from reference TRBV7-2 and TRBJ2-3): GAGVSQSPSNKVTEKGKDVELRCDPISGHTALYWYRQSLGQGLEFLIYFQGNSAPDKSGLPSDRFSAERTGGSVSTLTIQRTQQEDSAVYLCASSKGTSGVDTQYFGPGTRLTVL.

This clonotype has only a few counts. This rearrangement joins TRBV5-4 to TRBJ2-3, with no clear D. Germline V gene sequence: CDR1 SGHNT, CDR2 YYREEE (reference sequence). The CDR3 is 15 amino acids. The ends were cut back, 3 bases at V and 6 bases at J, with 17 bases in the middle. As DNA, the CDR3 is TGTGCCAGCAGCTGGGGTACCGACGGTATGGATACGCAGTATTTT. Translated: CASSWGTDGMDTQYF.

Only a few counts were recorded for this clonotype. This rearrangement joins TRBV5-1 to TRBJ2-2; D is perhaps TRBD2 (6 bases). The germline V gene encodes CDR1 SGHRS and CDR2 YFSETQ. This CDR3 has 16 residues. V gave up 4 bases and J gave up 4 bases, with 17 bases separating them. CDR3 nucleotides: TGCGCCAGCAGCCCATCCTTCGGGGGAGGCACCGGGGAGCTGTTTTTT. As protein: CASSPSFGGGTGELFF.

CDR3 loop: CASSQTESNGELFF. CDR3 sequence (DNA): TGTGCCAGCAGCCAGACAGAGTCGAACGGGGAGCTGTTTTTT. The genes are TRBV4-2 and TRBJ2-2; TRBD1 is a possible D gene (5 bases). The CDR3 has 14 amino acids. Per the germline V gene, CDR1 is LGHNA and CDR2 is YNFKEQ. V lost 3 bases and J lost 7, with 12 bases in between.

This clonotype has a handful of counts. J is TRBJ1-1 and V is TRBV20-1; 7 nucleotides match TRBD1. The CDR3 totals 12 residues. The V and J ends lost 3 bases and 4 bases, in that order; junction bases with no gene match: 2. CDR1 DFQATT and CDR2 SNEGSKA come from the germline V gene (reference sequence). The CDR3: CSASDRVTEAFF. CDR3 sequence (DNA): TGCAGTGCTAGTGACAGGGTCACTGAAGCTTTCTTT.

The chain uses TRBV7-2 and TRBJ2-7; D remains unclear. CDR1 and CDR2 (germline): SGHTA, FQGNSA. The CDR3 sequence is 17 residues long. V shed 5 bases and J shed 2 bases, with 22 bases lying between them. The CDR3 loop reads CASSLDLLSLQPYEQYF. Written as DNA, the CDR3 is TGTGCCAGCAGCCTCGACCTCTTGTCCCTCCAACCCTACGAGCAGTACTTC.

The V call is TRBV2, the J call TRBJ2-1, with a weak D call TRBD1 (6 bases). The CDR3 is 18 amino acids. Trimming removed 4 bases at V and 6 bases at J, with 25 bases between. Germline V gene data show CDR1 as SNHLY and CDR2 as FYNNEI. CDR3 DNA: TGTGCCAGCAGTGCGACCCCCCTCGTAAGGGGGACGCCCAATGAGCAGTTCTTC. This codes for CASSATPLVRGTPNEQFF. Full variable domain (rest looked up from reference TRBV2 and TRBJ2-1): EPEVTQTPSHQVTQMGQEVILRCVPISNHLYFYWYRQILGQKVEFLVSFYNNEISEKSEIFDDQFSVERPDGSNFTLKIRSTKLEDSAMYFCASSATPLVRGTPNEQFFGPGTRLTVL.